Each of the 27 T cell receptor beta chains below was sequenced from the same sample in a study of cytomegalovirus exposure and HLA in healthy donors. The PCR had 60 Vbeta and 13 Jbeta primers. Generated by immunoSEQ multiplex PCR, the TCRdb table keeps only in-frame clones and is missing some. In the table there are about 93,000 clones, about four fifths of which are singletons. The specimen was PBMCs. All receptors derive from a woman between 40 and 50 years old in good health and CMV-seronegative.

The chain links TRBV2 to TRBJ2-3; 8 nucleotides match TRBD2. V lost 2 bases, J lost 2 bases, and 6 bases stayed unmatched. Germline assignment: CDR1 SNHLY and CDR2 FYNNEI. The CDR3 runs to 16 residues. The CDR3 DNA sequence: TGTGCCAGCAGTGAAACCGGGACTAGGTTCACAGATACGCAGTATTTT. Translated: CASSETGTRFTDTQYF.

The rearrangement joins TRBV7-2 to TRBJ1-3; D gene unclear. CDR1 and CDR2 (germline): SGHTA, FQGNSA. The V end lost 4 bases, the J end lost 0 bases, and 13 bases lay between the germline ends. CDR3 length: 16 residues. As DNA, the CDR3 is TGTGCCAGCAGCTCCGAAGCCGCCTTCTCTGGAAACACCATATATTTT. Amino acids: CASSSEAAFSGNTIYF.

J is TRBJ2-7 and V is TRBV7-2; D gene ambiguous. The germline V and J ends were trimmed by 1 base and 3 bases, with 13 bases remaining between them. The CDR3 totals 15 residues. Germline V gene sequence: CDR1 SGHTA, CDR2 FQGNSA. The CDR3 sequence is CASSLGTESGYEQYF. DNA of the CDR3: TGTGCCAGCAGCTTAGGAACGGAATCGGGCTACGAGCAGTACTTC.

The chain combines TRBV7-9 with TRBJ2-6; 9 bases are shared with TRBD2. The junction had 7 bases not matched to a gene; V was cut back by 1 base and J by 0 bases. The V gene's germline CDR1 is SEHNR and CDR2 FQNEAQ (reference sequence). This CDR3 contains 19 residues. CDR3 nucleotide sequence: TGTGCCAGCAGCTTAGTGATACTAGCGGGCCCCTCTGGGGCCAACGTCCTGACTTTC. Encoded protein: CASSLVILAGPSGANVLTF.

The rearrangement uses TRBV9 and TRBJ2-3, with D possibly being TRBD2 (6 bases). The CDR3 sequence is 15 residues long. V lost 4 bases to trimming and J lost 2 bases, with 14 bases between them. Per the germline V gene, CDR1 is SGDLS and CDR2 is YYNGEE. The CDR3 sequence is CASSPGTQLTDTQYF. The CDR3 DNA reads as TGTGCCAGCAGCCCGGGGACTCAGCTCACAGATACGCAGTATTTT.

V and J are TRBV29-1 and TRBJ1-1; TRBD1 agrees at 9 bases. Trimming cost V 1 base and J 7 bases; bases outside gene matches: 4. The germline gives CDR1 SQVTM, CDR2 ANQGSEA. CDR3 length: 13 residues. The CDR3 sequence: CSVEGTGAREAFF. The DNA for the CDR3 is TGCAGCGTTGAAGGGACAGGGGCGCGTGAAGCTTTCTTT.

The V call is TRBV5-6, the J call TRBJ1-5; TRBD1 matches at 8 bases. The germline V gene has CDR1 SGHDT and CDR2 YYEEEE. The CDR3 contains 15 residues. The junction had 4 bases not matched to a gene; V was cut back by 1 base and J by 4 bases. CDR3: CASSLRGQVNQPQHF. Here the CDR3 DNA reads TGTGCCAGCAGCTTGAGGGGACAGGTTAATCAGCCCCAGCATTTT.

A single count supports this clone. V and J are TRBV4-1 and TRBJ1-3, with D possibly TRBD1 on 5 matching bases. CDR1 and CDR2 (germline): MGHRA, YSYEKL. Trimming cost V 9 bases and J 4 bases, with 16 bases left between them. The CDR3 is 14 amino acids. The DNA for the CDR3 is TGCGCCAGTCAACGGGGGGAGTTAGGAAACACCATATATTTT. Translation gives CASQRGELGNTIYF.

This chain joins TRBV30 and TRBJ1-5; 11 bases fit TRBD1. Trimming removed 1 base from V and 6 bases from J; junction bases left unmatched: 5. This CDR3 is 15 amino acids long. Per the germline V gene, CDR1 is GTSNPN and CDR2 is SVGIG (reference sequence). Here the CDR3 reads CAWSARTGGFQPQHF. CDR3 nucleotide sequence: TGTGCCTGGAGTGCCAGGACAGGGGGCTTTCAGCCCCAGCATTTT.

This clone was seen a handful of times. The chain couples TRBV5-1 to TRBJ2-2; D ambiguous. Germline V gene sequence: CDR1 SGHRS, CDR2 YFSETQ. V was pared by 4 bases and J by 7 bases, with 8 bases between. The CDR3 runs 12 residues. This CDR3 reads CASSQVLGELFF. The CDR3 DNA reads as TGCGCCAGCAGCCAGGTGCTCGGGGAGCTGTTTTTT.

This clone appeared a single time. This chain links TRBV9 with TRBJ2-2, with D tentatively TRBD2 (6 bases). This CDR3 spans 14 amino acids. The V end lost 7 bases, the J end lost 0 bases, and 10 bases lay between the germline ends. Germline V gene sequence: CDR1 SGDLS, CDR2 YYNGEE. CDR3 bases: TGTGCCAGCCAAGCGGGCGCGAACACCGGGGAGCTGTTTTTT. The encoded protein is CASQAGANTGELFF.

The J gene is TRBJ1-5, the V gene TRBV5-1; TRBD1 agrees at 8 bases. J was trimmed by 2 bases and V by 4 bases; bases with no gene match: 2. The germline CDR1 and CDR2 sequences are SGHRS and YFSETQ. This CDR3 has 14 amino acids. The CDR3 DNA sequence: TGCGCCAGCAGCCAGGGACAGGGCAATCAGCCCCAGCATTTT. Its protein is CASSQGQGNQPQHF.

The J gene is TRBJ1-2, the V gene TRBV29-1, with TRBD1 matching over 10 bases. CDR3 length: 13 residues. V shed 5 bases and J 4 bases; nucleotides not matched to a gene: 4. Germline CDR1 and CDR2: SQVTM and ANQGSEA. The CDR3 bases are TGCAGCGTTTGGACAGGGGGGTTCTATGGCTACACCTTC. It specifies CSVWTGGFYGYTF.

The rearrangement links TRBV13 to TRBJ2-7; a weak D match, TRBD1 (6 bases). V was cut by 5 bases and J by 0 bases, with 11 bases left in between. CDR3 length: 14 amino acids. From germline, CDR1 is PRHDT and CDR2 FYEKMQ (reference sequence). The CDR3 nucleotides read TGTGCCAGCAGCCCCCGGACAGCCTCCTACGAGCAGTACTTC. This gives the protein CASSPRTASYEQYF.

This chain links TRBV19 with TRBJ2-2, with D possibly TRBD1 on 5 matching bases. V lost 6 bases to trimming and J lost 4 bases, with 9 bases between them. Germline V gives CDR1 LNHDA, CDR2 SQIVND (reference sequence). This CDR3 contains 13 residues. CDR3 region: CASRQVSTGELFF. CDR3 coding DNA: TGTGCCAGTAGACAGGTCAGCACCGGGGAGCTGTTTTTT.

This clone appeared once. The chain carries TRBV7-2 and TRBJ2-7; tentatively, D is TRBD2 (5 bases). CDR3 size: 16 residues. The V gene's germline CDR1 is SGHTA and CDR2 FQGNSA. V was pared by 7 bases and J by 2 bases, with 21 bases between. CDR3 loop: CASTPRAGILTYEQYF. CDR3 DNA: TGTGCCAGCACCCCTCGGGCCGGGATCCTAACCTACGAGCAGTACTTC.

The chain links TRBV27 to TRBJ2-2; D is ambiguous. V was pared by 1 base and J by 7 bases, with 7 bases between. This CDR3 comprises 13 residues. Germline V gene sequence: CDR1 MNHEY, CDR2 SMNVEV (reference sequence). CDR3 nucleotides: TGTGCCAGCAGTTTATTTGTGAGCGGGGAGCTGTTTTTT. This encodes CASSLFVSGELFF.

The CDR3 coding sequence is TGCGCCAGCAGCCCTTCGGGACTAGCGGGGGGGGGTGAGCAGTTCTTC. It codes for CASSPSGLAGGGEQFF. The V gene is TRBV5-1, the J gene TRBJ2-1; 16 bases are shared with TRBD2. The V gene end was trimmed by 4 bases and the J gene end by 9 bases; junction bases not matched to a gene: 7. Germline CDR1 SGHRS, CDR2 YFSETQ. The CDR3 consists of 16 residues.

This chain joins TRBV5-1 and TRBJ1-5; 8 positions match TRBD1. The J segment lost 4 bases and the V segment lost 0 bases, leaving 3 bases of the junction unmatched. The CDR3 has 15 amino acids. Per the germline V gene, CDR1 is SGHRS and CDR2 is YFSETQ. The CDR3 protein is CASSLGQGWNQPQHF. In DNA form, the CDR3 reads TGCGCCAGCAGCTTGGGACAGGGGTGGAATCAGCCCCAGCATTTT.

The rearrangement joins TRBV25-1 to TRBJ2-2; D uncertain. CDR1 is MGHDK, CDR2 SYGVNS, per germline. CDR3 size: 18 residues. Trimming shortened V by 1 base and J by 0 bases, and 15 bases separated the two germline ends. This CDR3 reads CASSESPVRLANTGELFF. DNA for the CDR3: TGTGCCAGCAGTGAATCTCCCGTCAGGCTTGCGAACACCGGGGAGCTGTTTTTT.

The chain couples TRBV10-3 to TRBJ2-5; 7 bases map to TRBD2. Trimming cost V 10 bases and J 5 bases; bases outside gene matches: 16. Germline lookup yields CDR1 ENHRY and CDR2 SYGVKD. The CDR3 has 15 residues. The CDR3 coding sequence is TGTGCCAGCTCTACTTATGTGGGAGGGTCGGAGACCCAGTACTTC. Its protein is CASSTYVGGSETQYF.

The chain couples TRBV10-1 to TRBJ2-7; D is possibly TRBD2 (5 bases). The CDR3 contains 14 residues. Per germline, CDR1 WNHNN and CDR2 SYGVQD (reference sequence). Trimming removed 3 bases from V and 2 bases from J, with 11 bases in between. The CDR3 loop reads CASSDPPGTYEQYF. The CDR3 bases are TGCGCCAGCAGTGACCCCCCGGGGACCTACGAGCAGTACTTC.

This chain connects TRBV5-8 to TRBJ2-7, with TRBD1 identical over 7 bases. V lost 2 bases to trimming and J lost 6 bases; unmatched junction nucleotides: 2. CDR1 SGHTS and CDR2 YDEGEE come from the germline V gene. There are 12 residues in the CDR3. The CDR3 bases are TGTGCCAGCAGCTTCTCAGGGGGCGAGCAGTACTTC. Translating gives CASSFSGGEQYF.

The chain combines TRBV6-1 with TRBJ2-2, with D uncertain. Germline lookup yields CDR1 MNHNS and CDR2 SASEGT. The CDR3 loop spans 13 amino acids. V shed 6 bases and J shed 6 bases, with 11 bases lying between them. Here the CDR3 DNA reads TGTGCCAGCAGAGTAGTTGATGCCGGGGAGCTGTTTTTT. Translated, it gives CASRVVDAGELFF.

This clone was seen only once. The chain recombines TRBV27 with TRBJ2-1, with 7 positions matching TRBD2. The CDR3 runs 16 residues. V shed 7 bases, J shed 8 bases, and the junction held 17 bases outside the gene matches. Germline V gene lookup returns CDR1 MNHEY and CDR2 SMNVEV (reference sequence). The CDR3 reads CASTWGFGGIRDEQFF. As DNA, the CDR3 is TGTGCCAGCACCTGGGGTTTCGGGGGGATCCGAGATGAGCAGTTCTTC.

CDR3 nucleotides: TGTGCCAGCTCACCCGTTGGACAGGGGGGTGGCTACACCTTC. Encoded protein: CASSPVGQGGGYTF. The V and J genes are TRBV18 and TRBJ1-2; 10 nucleotides align to TRBD1. V gave up 3 bases and J gave up 7 bases; unmatched junction bases: 5. The length of the CDR3 is 14 residues. The V gene's germline CDR1 is KGHSH and CDR2 LQKENI.

The chain links TRBV9 to TRBJ2-3; 9 bases are shared with TRBD1. Trimming at V came to 4 bases and at J to 3 bases, leaving 9 bases not matched to a gene. The CDR3 length is 16 residues. The germline CDR1 and CDR2 sequences are SGDLS and YYNGEE. Here the CDR3 DNA reads TGTGCCAGCAGCCCCCACCCCGGGACAGGGACAGATACGCAGTATTTT. Protein product: CASSPHPGTGTDTQYF.